This T cell receptor beta chain emerged from a study of blood T cells in healthy people across ages. Study-wide points: The study found more naive CD4+ cells and higher diversity in long-lived than aged donors.

Turning to this clonotype: Its specificity is unknown.

The junction had 7 bases not matched to a gene; V was cut back by 7 bases and J by 2 bases. This CDR3 has 13 amino acids. The V gene's germline CDR1 is SQVTM and CDR2 ANQGSEA. For the second PCR, which ran for about 7 to 12 cycles, a sample-barcoded 5' primer and a J-beta primer mix were used. Every sample returned 2.5 million or more CDR3-containing paired-end reads. TCRdb re-analysed the 5' RACE reads in MiXCR, keeping a single row per CDR3 protein. Of roughly 2 million distinct CDR3 sequences in the sample, roughly 50% were seen once. The study isolated at least 6.5 million PBMCs from each sample. V usage is TRBV29-1 and J usage is TRBJ2-7, with 8 bases that match TRBD1. The sequencing input was blood. The TCR sequence derives from a woman aged 40 to 50 in good health. The CDR3 is CSAAQTGAYEQYF. DNA of the CDR3: TGCAGCGCTGCCCAGACAGGGGCCTACGAGCAGTACTTC.